This T cell receptor beta chain was recovered during a study of T cell clusters in autoimmune cytopenias. Whole-study results and caveats: TRB repertoire shifts in secondary cytopenia and chronic lymphocytic leukemia mostly reflected lymphoma, not autoimmunity. Primary autoimmune cytopenia patients seemingly lacked the physiological T cell clusters found in healthy donors.

This clonotype registers medium-sized by frequency. Antigen specificity is unknown. CDR1 ENHRY and CDR2 SYGVKD come from the germline V gene. This CDR3 is built from 14 residues. Approximately 36,000 genome equivalents of blood DNA were amplified for TRB. Multiplex touch-down PCR amplified TRB using TRB-A and TRB-B pools in one tube. TCRdb reprocessed the multiplex PCR reads and keeps a single row for each CDR3 protein, giving no DNA. This sample's clone table lists about 2,900 distinct CDR3 sequences. The sample also formed part of further work on T cell repertoires in aging, cancer and after chemotherapy. That study adds: Median generation probability rose over the chemotherapy interval in each cancer cohort, suggesting rebound thymic output.

The sample consisted of peripheral blood. The source of this sequence is a human donor in good health. The V and J genes are TRBV10-3 and TRBJ2-7; TCRdb lists TRBD1, though no DNA is available to test this call. The CDR3 loop is CAIRERQGVHEQYF.